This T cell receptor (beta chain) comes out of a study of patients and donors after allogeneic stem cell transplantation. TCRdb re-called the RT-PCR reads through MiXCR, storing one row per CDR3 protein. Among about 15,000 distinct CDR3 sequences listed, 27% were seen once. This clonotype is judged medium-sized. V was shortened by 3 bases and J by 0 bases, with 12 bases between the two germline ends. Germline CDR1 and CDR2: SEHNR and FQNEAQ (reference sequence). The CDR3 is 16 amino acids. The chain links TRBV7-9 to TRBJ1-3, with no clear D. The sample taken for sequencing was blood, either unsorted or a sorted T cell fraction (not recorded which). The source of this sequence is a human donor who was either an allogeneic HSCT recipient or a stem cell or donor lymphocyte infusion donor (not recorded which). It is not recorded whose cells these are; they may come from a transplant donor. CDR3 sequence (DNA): TGTGCCAGCAGCTTTTCAAACCGGATCTCTGGAAACACCATATATTTT. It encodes CASSFSNRISGNTIYF.